Following are 19 T cell receptor beta chains from one sample sequenced in a study of T cell responses to AZD1222 COVID-19 vaccine. TCRdb keeps only in-frame clones here, not all; method: immunoSEQ multiplex PCR. The sample carries nearly 110,000 clones, over 80% recorded once. Sequenced here: peripheral blood, sampled 28 days after the second AZD1222 dose. These receptors all come from an adult who received the AZD1222 COVID-19 vaccine.

The V call is TRBV5-1, the J call TRBJ2-2; TRBD2 agrees at 12 bases. The junction had 5 bases not matched to a gene; V was cut back by 4 bases and J by 1 base. Germline assignment: CDR1 SGHRS and CDR2 YFSETQ. This CDR3 is 17 amino acids long. CDR3 sequence reads: CASSPRLAGVNTGELFF. The CDR3 DNA is TGCGCCAGCAGCCCCAGACTAGCGGGGGTGAACACCGGGGAGCTGTTTTTT.

The chain combines TRBV3-1 (or the pseudogene TRBV3-2) with TRBJ1-5; D not resolved. From germline, CDR1 is LGHDT and CDR2 YNNKEL (reference sequence). The V gene lost 0 bases and the J gene lost 1 base, with 7 bases spanning the gap. This CDR3 has 15 amino acids. In DNA, the CDR3 is TGTGCCAGCAGCCAAGATCAGACAAGCAATCAGCCCCAGCATTTT. Its protein product is CASSQDQTSNQPQHF.

J is TRBJ1-2 and V is TRBV19; tentatively, D is TRBD1 (5 bases). CDR1 LNHDA and CDR2 SQIVND come from the germline V gene (reference sequence). The CDR3 totals 12 residues. Trimming removed 11 bases from V and 0 bases from J, with 10 bases in between. In nucleotides, the CDR3 is TGTGCCCTGGGGGACTCTAACTATGGCTACACCTTC. Amino acid sequence: CALGDSNYGYTF.

The V call is TRBV19, the J call TRBJ2-5; a possible D gene is TRBD2 (5 bases). Per the germline V gene, CDR1 is LNHDA and CDR2 is SQIVND (reference sequence). V shed 3 bases and J shed 7 bases, with 9 bases lying between them. The CDR3 loop spans 12 amino acids. The CDR3 sequence: CASSMDGVTQYF. The CDR3 DNA is TGTGCCAGTAGTATGGACGGGGTGACCCAGTACTTC.

The chain couples TRBV9 to TRBJ2-3; TRBD2 agrees at 8 bases. The CDR3 loop spans 16 amino acids. V lost 0 bases and J lost 0; bases outside the gene matches: 3. The germline V gene has CDR1 SGDLS and CDR2 YYNGEE. CDR3 region: CASSVATSGSTDTQYF. DNA for the CDR3: TGTGCCAGCAGCGTAGCTACTAGCGGTAGCACAGATACGCAGTATTTT.

This clone was recorded only once. CDR3 nucleotides: TGTGCCAGCAGCCCAGGGGCGAATCAGCCCCAGCATTTT. Encoded protein: CASSPGANQPQHF. V and J are TRBV9 and TRBJ1-5; tentatively, D is TRBD1 (6 bases). The CDR3 spans 13 residues. The germline V gene encodes CDR1 SGDLS and CDR2 YYNGEE. V was shortened by 4 bases and J by 4 bases, with 9 bases between the two germline ends.

This chain connects TRBV11-3 to TRBJ2-7; no definite D call. In germline, CDR1 is SGHNT, CDR2 YENEEA. Trimming removed 3 bases at V and 2 bases at J, with 11 bases between. The CDR3 runs 14 residues. The CDR3 spells CASSFRVRAYEQYF. In nucleotides, the CDR3 is TGTGCCAGCAGCTTTAGGGTTCGGGCCTACGAGCAGTACTTC.

The rearrangement links TRBV29-1 to TRBJ2-7; D gene uncertain. CDR1 and CDR2 (germline): SQVTM, ANQGSEA. Trimming shortened V by 6 bases and J by 3 bases, and 6 bases separated the two germline ends. This CDR3 is built from 10 residues. The CDR3 region has the DNA TGCAGCGTCTTGGGCTACGAGCAGTACTTC. It yields the protein CSVLGYEQYF.

A few counts support this clone. The chain recombines TRBV4-3 with TRBJ2-1, with 13 nucleotides matching TRBD2. Germline-derived CDR1 and CDR2 are LGHNA and YSLEER. V lost 0 bases to trimming and J lost 0 bases; unmatched junction nucleotides: 14. The CDR3 loop spans 22 amino acids. CDR3 protein: CASSQESQGLAGYISSYNEQFF. CDR3 nucleotide sequence: TGCGCCAGCAGCCAAGAAAGCCAGGGACTAGCGGGGTATATTAGCTCCTACAATGAGCAGTTCTTC.

The chain combines TRBV6-4 with TRBJ2-3; 9 bases match TRBD2. This CDR3 has 13 residues. J lost 5 bases, V lost 7 bases, and 4 bases had no gene match. CDR1 and CDR2 from the germline V gene are MRHNA and SNTAGT. CDR3 sequence: CASNWTSEDTQYF. CDR3 DNA: TGTGCCAGCAATTGGACTAGCGAAGATACGCAGTATTTT.

The chain combines TRBV19 with TRBJ2-2; D is tentatively TRBD1 or TRBD2 (5 bases each). The V gene lost 8 bases and the J gene lost 2 bases, with 18 bases spanning the gap. The CDR3 has 16 residues. Germline loops: CDR1 LNHDA, CDR2 SQIVND (reference sequence). CDR3 in DNA: TGTGCCAGTGAGGGGCTTGTGGACAAAAACACCGGGGAGCTGTTTTTT. Amino acids: CASEGLVDKNTGELFF.

This clone showed up just a few times. The chain employs TRBV30 and TRBJ1-3; D possibly corresponds to TRBD1 (5 bases). Germline CDR1 and CDR2: GTSNPN and SVGIG (reference sequence). This CDR3 spans 15 amino acids. The V and J ends lost 3 bases and 5 bases respectively, with 17 bases between them. The CDR3: CAWSPKTVVRNTIYF. The CDR3 nucleotides read TGTGCCTGGAGCCCCAAGACAGTTGTAAGAAACACCATATATTTT.

A remark on this clone: Germline is not matched at one junction end, which may reflect a read error. The chain combines TRBV7-7 with TRBJ1-1; TRBD1 is a possible D gene (6 bases). Germline assignment: CDR1 SSHAT and CDR2 FNYEAQ (reference sequence). There are 17 residues in the CDR3. The CDR3 DNA sequence: TGTGCTAGCAGCACAGGAGGGTGGGTGGGGGCGAACACTGAAGCTTTCTTT. Translating it yields CASSTGGWVGANTEAFF.

The chain combines TRBV27 with TRBJ1-2; TRBD1 agrees at 9 bases. This CDR3 has 14 residues. The V segment lost 5 bases and the J segment 3 bases; nucleotides outside the gene matches: 4. The germline gives CDR1 MNHEY, CDR2 SMNVEV (reference sequence). The CDR3 nucleotides read TGTGCCAGCAGTCACAGGGGGCCGGACTATGGCTACACCTTC. Translated, it gives CASSHRGPDYGYTF.

The chain couples TRBV29-1 to TRBJ1-1; no clear D gene. The V and J ends lost 6 bases and 1 base respectively, with 18 bases between them. CDR3 length equals 15 residues. The germline V gene has CDR1 SQVTM and CDR2 ANQGSEA. CDR3: CSVGSPPPENTEAFF. The CDR3 region has the DNA TGCAGCGTGGGGAGCCCCCCCCCGGAGAACACTGAAGCTTTCTTT.

This clone showed up just once. The chain joins TRBV5-6 to TRBJ2-3, with 8 nucleotides matching TRBD2. This CDR3 contains 14 residues. J gave up 2 bases and V 4 bases, and 3 bases lay outside the gene matches. Per germline, CDR1 SGHDT and CDR2 YYEEEE. The CDR3 bases are TGTGCCAGCAGCATCGGGGGGGACACAGATACGCAGTATTTT. Translating gives CASSIGGDTDTQYF.

This chain links TRBV27 with TRBJ2-7; 8 bases are a match to TRBD2. There are 15 residues in the CDR3. With 2 bases clipped from V and 4 bases from J, the junction kept 7 bases outside the gene matches. Germline-derived CDR1 and CDR2 are MNHEY and SMNVEV (reference sequence). The CDR3: CASSLAGLGRYEQYF. CDR3 nucleotide sequence: TGTGCCAGCAGTTTAGCGGGACTAGGTCGATACGAGCAGTACTTC.

This clone was observed once. The rearrangement joins TRBV6-7 to TRBJ2-5; 8 bases are shared with TRBD1. TRBV6-7 is an ORF; its function is uncertain. This CDR3 is 15 amino acids long. Trimming removed 5 bases from V and 4 bases from J; junction bases left unmatched: 9. This chain's CDR3 is CASSPCAGGSETQYF. CDR3 bases: TGTGCCAGCAGTCCGTGTGCAGGGGGCTCAGAGACCCAGTACTTC.

This clone was counted a single time. The rearrangement links TRBV7-8 to TRBJ1-2; possible D gene TRBD1, 5 bases. The CDR3 sequence is 14 residues long. The V and J ends lost 1 base and 4 bases respectively, with 10 bases between them. Germline V gives CDR1 SGHVS, CDR2 FQNEAQ. For the CDR3, the DNA is TGTGCCAGCAGCTTAGGGGGACGGGGCTATGGCTACACCTTC. It codes for CASSLGGRGYGYTF.